This T cell receptor beta chain appears in the sequencing data of a study of cytomegalovirus exposure and HLA in healthy donors (dated by TCRdb to about 2017). Broadly, across the study: According to an earlier analysis of several hundred of the donors, about 170 million T cells yielded over 100 million unique TCR beta sequences and 276 Gb of sequence data. An early release covering approximately 600 HLA-typed donors comprised around 300 gigabases of sequencing data and approximately 85 million unique TCR sequences. Among the roughly 390 genotyped donors, about 85% belonged to the genetic ancestry cluster associated with self-reported Caucasian donors. The study aimed to test whether signatures of past pathogen exposure could be identified by cataloging public T cell receptors. Using immunosequencing, the study profiled T cell repertoires from 500 to 800 subjects and related those repertoires to cytomegalovirus serostatus. Along with the roughly 700-subject first cohort, a separate validation cohort of over a hundred different subjects was used. The study combined high-throughput TCR immunosequencing, statistical association of individual TCRs with disease status, and machine learning to predict cytomegalovirus infection status. In a later analysis, previously published TCR beta repertoires from 600 to 850 donors were re-analyzed and high-resolution HLA genotyping was added so that TCR occurrence patterns could be studied. Rather than drawing on any new phenotypic data, the later analysis identified candidate immune exposures from TCR beta sequences and the way those sequences occurred across donors. To decide whether each TCR beta V gene segment behaved as functional or pseudogenic, an earlier analysis of fewer than 750 of the donors relied on high-throughput TCR beta sequencing. Donor age, sex, ethnicity and CMV serostatus were collected together with the repertoire data. A later genetic analysis took genome-wide SNP genotypes for about 55% of the 666 donors and used that subset as a discovery cohort. All discovery cohort repertoires had been generated on a single sequencing platform. Both class I and class II loci were covered by HLA typing, at four-digit resolution. Typing coverage differed by locus: A, B, C, DRB1 and DQB1 were typed in about 629-640 donors, DQA1 in 522, DPA1 in some 600, and DPB1 in just under 480. Several DR-DQ haplotypes were treated as single units for association and clustering because of strong linkage in the cohort. On average, around 240,000 unique TCR beta nucleotide sequences were sequenced per donor among some 420 genotyped donors of the cohort, with roughly a sixth of those sequences being non-productive. Broad study findings and their caveats: According to a later analysis, parvovirus B19, influenza, CMV and Epstein-Barr virus appeared linked to several top co-occurrence clusters. CMV serostatus was the only immune exposure information available for the cohort. The authors suggested that the approach could potentially be generalized to other disease states and immunological phenotypes. In vitro tests confirmed that a few of the cytomegalovirus-associated TCR beta chains recognize cytomegalovirus antigens. In a later genetic analysis, a missense DCLRE1C variant was associated with V-gene and J-gene trimming of TCR beta chains, and the association was replicated in an independent cohort. According to a later analysis, TCR association rates differed among HLA loci, with DRB1 alleles showing the most associated TCRs and HLA-C alleles showing the fewest. In a later analysis, HLA-associated TCR beta chains were found to be more clonally expanded and to have lower generation probabilities than equally common non-associated chains. In this cohort, only TCR beta chains were sequenced, and detectable features were limited by the absence of alpha or paired-chain data. HLA typing was unavailable for some donors at each locus, so association tests used only the typed subset. Correlated functional status among segregating V segments might be attributable to linkage disequilibrium, but an unknown experimental factor could not be ruled out. The earlier analysis of almost 600 of the donors excluded fewer than 20 rarely observed V segments, including chromosome 9 orphons, because counts were too low. The 87-base-pair reads could not distinguish some IMGT-functional V segments, including TRBV6-2 and TRBV6-3, so those segments were excluded. Most TCR sequences were seen in very few donors, while some public TCRs were found in many individuals. When HLA alleles, especially DR and DQ, strongly co-occurred, attributing TCR associations to individual alleles was difficult. The study listed 164 TCR beta chains as associated with cytomegalovirus. According to a later analysis, most CMV-associated TCR beta chains appeared to be HLA-restricted, and the HLA associations seemed to be driven largely by CMV exposure. Compared with the approximately 600-donor mean, donors in an Asian-associated ancestry cluster had fewer N-insertions in productive TCRs, according to a later genetic analysis. Broadly in line with IMGT annotations, most TCR beta V segments showed up in productive rearrangements about 87% or about 30% of the time in an earlier analysis of several hundred of the donors. Specific HLA alleles were associated with 16,951 TCR beta sequences at a false discovery rate of 0.05 in a later analysis. The classifier was reported to diagnose cytomegalovirus status with high specificity and sensitivity in both the original cohort and the validation cohort. The presence/absence analyses assumed that sequencing depth was roughly uniform across donors, and that assumption may not be true. A further reported finding was that TCR beta sequences accurately predicted the HLA-A and HLA-B alleles for most subjects in the first cohort. The sequencing pipeline was judged likely to have produced a cluster of highly shared sequence variants as a technical artifact.

As concerns this clone: The antigen it binds to is not known. Base qualities are not recorded, but no much larger clone differs from it by a single base.

The cohort was made up of 500 to 850 healthy bone marrow donors. All cohort members were sampled while nominally healthy, although unrecorded immune exposures were likely present. The donor tested CMV seronegative and was one of the 352 seronegative cohort members. A peripheral blood sample was provided by each donor, and peripheral blood mononuclear cells were used for TCR beta sequencing. Genomic DNA was extracted from the blood cell samples with the Qiagen DNeasy Blood Extraction Kit. CDR1 and CDR2 (SQVTM, ANQGSEA) derive from the germline V gene. The germline V end is reduced by 6 bases and the J end by 4 bases; junction bases left unmatched: 6. Inclusive of the bounding cysteine and phenylalanine, the CDR3 is 14 residues long. Just the 42-base CDR3 DNA is kept, in frame starting at base 1. Libraries were constructed by the immunoSEQ multiplex PCR assay. A mixture of 60 forward primers for TCR Vbeta segments and 13 reverse primers for TCR Jbeta segments was used in the multiplex PCR. The CDR3 region of rearranged TCR beta genes was amplified from genomic DNA with a multiplex PCR assay. On the Illumina HiSeq System, the amplified TCR beta libraries were sequenced as 87-base-pair reads. For the original study's pipeline: A later analysis counted approximately 76 million unique TCR beta chains across the approximately 700 repertoires, and some 11 million of these chains were shared by at least two donors. A nearest-neighbor algorithm error-corrected the raw reads and collapsed the reads into unique sequences, merging closely related sequences to remove PCR and sequencing errors. CDR3 sequences were aligned to IMGT reference sequences to assign V, D and J gene segments. Each retained sequence needed at least a six-nucleotide match to both a V gene segment and a J gene segment. A rearrangement was called productive if the CDR3 had no stop codons and remained in frame with V and J, and every other rearrangement was called non-productive. CDR3 was defined according to IMGT convention as the region running from the second conserved V-encoded cysteine to the conserved J-encoded phenylalanine. In an earlier analysis of around 600 of the donors, sequences lacking an unambiguous match to a single V gene segment were excluded. An earlier analysis of 500 to 700 of the donors classified V segments as functional when productive rearrangements were above 56.7% and as segregating when the standard deviation between donors was above 5%. A statistical classification framework was built to diagnose cytomegalovirus status from the catalog of TCR beta chain sequences. A later analysis assigned V and J genes by comparing TCR nucleotide sequences with IMGT/GENE-DB human TR gene sequences. Using the TCRdist pipeline, a later analysis assigned CDR3 sequences along with most-parsimonious VDJ recombination scenarios. In a later analysis, every TCR beta chain was defined by the combination of its CDR3 amino acid sequence and its V-gene family, and reads without a unique V-gene family were dropped. As a way to deal with suspected cross-contamination and a sequencing artifact, a later analysis dropped approximately 570 nucleotide sequences that were highly shared and had low generation probability. In a later analysis, a clonal expansion index was calculated for each public chain from normalized within-repertoire ranks of inferred template counts. Generation probabilities in a later analysis came from a VDJ recombination model fitted to out-of-frame rearrangements, and those results were checked against IGoR. In a later analysis, hypergeometric tests were used to score TCR-TCR, TCR-HLA and TCR-CMV co-occurrence, with a repertoire-size bias correction applied to TCR pairs. A later analysis estimated false discovery rates by permuting HLA or CMV assignments 20 times. In a later analysis, co-occurring TCRs were grouped using DBSCAN, with TCRdist sequence similarity added in when clustering inside HLA-allele-positive subsets. Repertoires with fewer than 30,000 or more than 120,000 public chains, plus five repertoires with anomalous nucleotide sharing, were excluded from co-occurrence clustering. TCRdb's version of the immuneACCESS table is confined to in-frame rearrangements and falls short of the full clone set. An unresolved V gene accounts for under half of the shortfall where checked; the remainder is of unknown origin. For V, J and clone size, that table is used; D and trimming come from the DNA. The sample data list 150,000 to 200,000 clones, and 70% to 90% of these were observed just once. The top ten clonotypes cover 0.7% to 1% of the sample.

Source material: PBMCs. This receptor was obtained from a woman aged 25 to 39 in good health and CMV-seronegative. The receptor chain draws on TRBV29-1 and TRBJ2-2, with TRBD2 matching 9 junction bases. The sequenced DNA: TGCAGCGTCCTAGCGGGGTTCGGCACCGGGGAGCTGTTTTTT. This translates into CSVLAGFGTGELFF.